This record covers a single T cell receptor (beta chain). The antigen remains unidentified. This specimen belongs to a study of shared clonotypes between healthy human individuals. Background on the study: CD8 memory received one plate per donor, CD8 naive two, CD4 memory three and CD4 naive three.

In the sorted-subset replicate PCRs, around 0.2 ug DNA, roughly 30,000 T cell genomes, was used. As processed by the authors: Junction-only immunoSEQ sequences carried no quality scores, so filtering differed. Profiling relied on immunoSEQ multiplex PCR, and the TCRdb table lists in-frame clones only, not all of them. The V and J calls and clone size are taken from that table; D and trimming were inferred from the DNA. The data show some 2,500,000 clones, 80% to 95% seen once. Regarding the study as a whole: Incompleteness in sorted-subset sequencing, despite large depth, was shown by rarefaction.

CDR1 MNHEY and CDR2 SMNVEV come from the germline V gene (reference sequence). This CDR3 contains 15 residues. V lost 6 bases to trimming and J lost 9 bases; unmatched junction nucleotides: 7. This sequence was found in a man aged 18 to 29 in good health. Some clones in this sample may be carry-over from other donors' samples. Sequenced: naive CD4+ T cells from PBMCs. Subset reported: CD45RA+ positively selected. The V and J genes are TRBV27 and TRBJ2-1; 14 bases line up with TRBD2. CDR3 DNA sequence: TGTGCCAGCAGAAGACTAGCGGGAGGGACGGGTGAGCAGTTCTTC. Its translation: CASRRLAGGTGEQFF.